Listed here is a single T cell receptor (beta chain). This entry comes from a study of control samples from healthy donors and cancer patients. The junction had 11 bases not matched to a gene; V was cut back by 7 bases and J by 6 bases. The CDR3 sequence is 14 residues long. Germline V lookup: CDR1 SGHRS, CDR2 YFSETQ. Some clones are missing from TCRdb's copy, which holds only in-frame ones; the method was immunoSEQ multiplex PCR. The profile covers approximately 190,000 clones, with roughly nine tenths appearing a single time and less than 2% taken by the ten largest. The chain employs TRBV5-1 and TRBJ2-3, with 7 bases identical to TRBD2. Source material: blood. The clonotype was recovered from a young man in good health. Here the CDR3 reads CASYRVAGSDTQYF. The CDR3 nucleotides read TGCGCCAGCTATAGGGTAGCGGGTTCGGATACGCAGTATTTT.